Below are 26 T cell receptor beta chains sequenced from a single sample in a study of breast tumors, draining lymph nodes, adjacent tissues. TCRdb passed the multiplex PCR reads through MiXCR, listing each CDR3 protein once. This table holds about 47,000 distinct CDR3 sequences, around 23% found once. Sequencing was carried out using breast tumor tissue. The receptors were gathered from a female donor with breast cancer. Some clones in this sample may be carry-over from other donors' samples.

Ten or more counts support this clonotype. This chain joins TRBV29-1 and TRBJ2-1; TRBD1 aligns across 9 bases. Germline trimming cut 7 bases from V and 4 bases from J; bases unmatched to any gene: 11. The CDR3 contains 15 residues. Looked up from germline, CDR1 is SQVTM and CDR2 is ANQGSEA. The CDR3 region has the DNA TGCAGCGGGAAGACCCCGGGACAGGGTTACAATGAGCAGTTCTTC. It translates to CSGKTPGQGYNEQFF.

This clonotype was recorded at least ten times. This chain links TRBV11-2 with TRBJ1-2; TRBD1 is a possible D gene (5 bases). Trimming took 2 bases from V and 5 from J, leaving 15 bases between them. CDR3 size: 15 residues. Germline V lookup: CDR1 SGHAT, CDR2 FQNNGV. DNA of the CDR3: TGTGCCAGCAGCTTATTCCCAGGGCATTGGTATGGCTACACCTTC. Translated: CASSLFPGHWYGYTF.

This clonotype came up many times. The rearrangement links TRBV20-1 to TRBJ1-5; D is unclear. CDR1 is DFQATT and CDR2 is SNEGSKA in the germline V gene (reference sequence). The V gene lost 7 bases and the J gene lost 7 bases, with 23 bases spanning the gap. This CDR3 spans 15 amino acids. CDR3 residues: CSVLKGGSLGQPQHF. In DNA form, the CDR3 reads TGCAGTGTCCTTAAGGGAGGGAGTCTCGGGCAGCCCCAGCATTTT.

Concerning this clonotype itself: This could be a read error, since a much larger clone is one nucleotide away. The chain recombines TRBV10-2 with TRBJ1-2; D is perhaps TRBD1 (6 bases). Germline CDR1 and CDR2: WSHSY and SAAADI. CDR3 size: 15 residues. The CDR3 nucleotides read TGCGCCAGCAGTGTCGCAGGGGATCCGGACTATGGCTACGCCTTC. Translating it yields CASSVAGDPDYGYAF.

The chain has TRBV20-1 and TRBJ2-5; D not resolved. V was pared by 0 bases and J by 5 bases, with 10 bases between. Per the germline V gene, CDR1 is DFQATT and CDR2 is SNEGSKA (reference sequence). The CDR3 length is 13 residues. CDR3 DNA: TGCAGTGCTAGAGATTTCTTTGCGGAGACCCAGTACTTC. Translated, it gives CSARDFFAETQYF.

This clonotype was seen ten or more times. This CDR3 reads CASSETPGGLGYGYTF. In DNA form, the CDR3 reads TGTGCCAGCAGTGAGACTCCAGGGGGCCTGGGCTATGGCTACACCTTC. The J gene is TRBJ1-2, the V gene TRBV6-1, with TRBD1 matching 8 bases. Trimming cost V 3 bases and J 4 bases; bases outside gene matches: 10. The germline gives CDR1 MNHNS, CDR2 SASEGT. CDR3 length: 16 residues.

This clonotype was counted many times. The rearrangement uses TRBV20-1 and TRBJ2-7; 10 bases fit TRBD2. V was clipped by 6 bases and J by 4 bases; unmatched bases: 9. The CDR3 is 14 residues long. CDR1 DFQATT and CDR2 SNEGSKA come from the germline V gene (reference sequence). The CDR3 DNA is TGCAGTGCCCGCCCAACTAGCGGGACGTACGAGCAGTACTTC. Its protein product is CSARPTSGTYEQYF.

This clonotype was seen many times. The chain combines TRBV29-1 with TRBJ2-7; D gene unclear. The CDR3 is made up of 15 amino acids. Trimming removed 4 bases from V and 4 bases from J, with 20 bases in between. Germline V gene data show CDR1 as SQVTM and CDR2 as ANQGSEA. CDR3 protein: CSVVELNSVGYEQYF. Written as DNA, the CDR3 is TGCAGCGTTGTCGAGCTGAACTCGGTAGGGTACGAGCAGTACTTC.

In its sample, this clonotype was seen many times. The chain carries TRBV10-3 and TRBJ2-1; 9 bases agree with TRBD1. CDR1 ENHRY and CDR2 SYGVKD come from the germline V gene. The CDR3 consists of 18 residues. The J segment lost 8 bases and the V segment lost 4 bases, leaving 18 bases of the junction unmatched. The CDR3 spells CAISATSGTGYGQDEQFF. CDR3 coding DNA: TGTGCCATCAGTGCTACCTCCGGGACAGGGTATGGGCAGGATGAGCAGTTCTTC.

This clonotype was counted at least ten times. The CDR3 is CASSLLGNEKLFF. In DNA, the CDR3 is TGTGCCAGCAGCTTATTGGGCAATGAAAAACTGTTTTTT. The V and J genes are TRBV7-2 and TRBJ1-4; D not certain. The CDR3 spans 13 residues. With 2 bases removed from V and 5 bases from J, the gap between germline ends came to 6 bases. Germline values: CDR1 SGHTA, CDR2 FQGNSA.

This clonotype was detected ten times or more. The chain combines TRBV10-3 with TRBJ2-3, with a tentative D call TRBD2 (6 bases). CDR1 is ENHRY, CDR2 SYGVKD, per germline. Between the trimmed V and J ends, which lost 4 bases and 5 bases, there was a span of 7 bases. This CDR3 has 12 residues. The CDR3 DNA sequence: TGTGCCATCAGTGGGGGGGAAGATACGCAGTATTTT. Protein product: CAISGGEDTQYF.

This clonotype has a count of ten or more. The chain has TRBV12-3 or TRBV12-4 and TRBJ2-1; 11 bases align to TRBD2. This CDR3 has 17 residues. Unmatched junction bases numbered 8, after V lost 4 bases and J lost 3 bases. This chain's CDR3 is CASSWLAGGSIYNEQFF. The CDR3 DNA follows: TGTGCCAGCAGTTGGCTAGCGGGAGGATCAATCTACAATGAGCAGTTCTTC.

This clonotype has a count of ten or more. V usage is TRBV12-3 or TRBV12-4 and J usage is TRBJ2-2, with 12 bases lining up with TRBD2. The CDR3 consists of 15 residues. Germline trimming cut 8 bases from V and 7 bases from J; bases unmatched to any gene: 8. The DNA of the CDR3 is TGTGCCAGCGCCAGACTAGCGGGAGCGCACGGGGAGCTGTTTTTT. Its translation: CASARLAGAHGELFF.

On this clonotype itself: A much bigger clone sits one base away, suggesting this may be a read error. The chain links TRBV5-1 to TRBJ2-7; D gene ambiguous. This CDR3 is 15 amino acids long. Deletions cut 2 bases from V and 3 bases from J, with 15 bases between. Looked up from germline, CDR1 is SGHRS and CDR2 is YFSETQ. The CDR3 is CASSLSDKGDYEQYF. In DNA form, the CDR3 reads TGCGCCAGCAGCTTAAGTGATAAAGGCGACTACGAGCAGTACTTC. The variable domain in full, completed from reference TRBV5-1 and TRBJ2-7, reads KAGVTQTPRYLIKTRGQQVTLSCSPISGHRSVSWYQQTPGQGLQFLFEYFSETQRNKGNFPGRFSGRQFSNSRSEMNVSTLELGDSALYLCASSLSDKGDYEQYFGPGTRLTVT.

This clonotype was recorded many times. V gene TRBV6-1 combines with J gene TRBJ2-2; D gene unclear. There are 13 residues in the CDR3. The V and J ends lost 1 base and 5 bases respectively, with 5 bases between them. CDR1 and CDR2 (germline): MNHNS, SASEGT. CDR3 DNA sequence: TGTGCCAGCAGTGAAGTGTGGACCGGGGAGCTGTTTTTT. This encodes CASSEVWTGELFF.

The CDR3, as DNA: TGTGCCAGCAGCCCCCATCGACTAGCGAACTACAATGAGCAGTTCTTC. This sequence encodes CASSPHRLANYNEQFF. The rearrangement links TRBV11-2 to TRBJ2-1; 8 bases match TRBD2. Germline trimming cut 5 bases from V and 3 bases from J; bases unmatched to any gene: 9. The CDR3 is made up of 16 amino acids. Per germline, CDR1 SGHAT and CDR2 FQNNGV.

This clonotype was counted at least ten times. The chain uses TRBV27 and TRBJ2-7, with D possibly matching TRBD1 (6 bases). This CDR3 comprises 14 residues. Germline V gene lookup returns CDR1 MNHEY and CDR2 SMNVEV (reference sequence). Trimming removed 6 bases at V and 2 bases at J, with 14 bases between. The CDR3 bases are TGTGCCAGCAGGGCCGGGACACATGCCTACGAGCAGTACTTC. Protein product: CASRAGTHAYEQYF.

About this clonotype: This may be a read error: a much more frequent sequence differs by one nucleotide. V and J are TRBV27 and TRBJ2-7; D is undetermined. V was trimmed by 6 bases and J by 3 bases, leaving 9 bases between them. CDR3 length equals 12 residues. In germline, CDR1 is MNHEY, CDR2 SMNVEV (reference sequence). The CDR3 DNA reads TGTGCCAGCAGGGACGGGTACTACGAGCAGTACTTC. Residues: CASRDGYYEQYF.

This clonotype is medium-sized (0.01 to 0.1%) in the sample. J is TRBJ2-7 and V is TRBV5-6, with D perhaps being TRBD1 or TRBD2 (5 bases each). The CDR3 loop spans 12 amino acids. The V end lost 4 bases, the J end lost 6 bases, and 11 bases lay between the germline ends. In germline, CDR1 is SGHDT, CDR2 YYEEEE. The CDR3 protein is CASSAGTGEQYF. The CDR3 DNA is TGTGCCAGCAGCGCCGGGACCGGCGAGCAGTACTTC.

This clonotype is labeled medium-sized. The rearrangement uses TRBV20-1 and TRBJ1-6; 11 positions agree with TRBD1. V dropped 6 bases and J dropped 10; count of bases not matched to a gene: 5. Germline CDR1 is DFQATT and CDR2 is SNEGSKA (reference sequence). The CDR3 has 13 amino acids. Here the CDR3 reads CSASGTGGSPLHF. As DNA, the CDR3 is TGCAGTGCCTCCGGGACAGGGGGGTCACCCCTCCACTTT.

There are many counts of this clonotype. The chain has TRBV10-3 and TRBJ2-1; possible D gene TRBD2, 6 bases. V was clipped by 3 bases and J by 2 bases, with 8 bases between them. This CDR3 spans 14 amino acids. Per the germline V gene, CDR1 is ENHRY and CDR2 is SYGVKD. CDR3 region: CAISDSGPYNEQFF. The CDR3 DNA sequence: TGTGCCATCAGTGATAGCGGACCCTACAATGAGCAGTTCTTC.

The genes are TRBV20-1 and TRBJ2-5, with 7 nucleotides matching TRBD2. Germline CDR1 reads DFQATT; CDR2 reads SNEGSKA (reference sequence). The CDR3 is made up of 13 amino acids. V lost 3 bases, J lost 1 base, and 2 bases stayed unmatched. The CDR3 DNA sequence: TGCAGTGCTAGGCGGGGGATCCAAGAGACCCAGTACTTC. As protein: CSARRGIQETQYF.

The genes are TRBV5-8 and TRBJ2-7; 10 nucleotides agree with TRBD1. CDR1 SGHTS and CDR2 YDEGEE come from the germline V gene. This CDR3 has 15 amino acids. J was trimmed by 5 bases and V by 3 bases; bases with no gene match: 8. The CDR3 DNA sequence: TGTGCCAGCAGCTCACGGGACAGGGGTACCGACGAGCAGTACTTC. Translation: CASSSRDRGTDEQYF.

This clonotype was counted ten times or more. The V and J genes are TRBV7-2 and TRBJ1-2, with D unclear. Germline CDR1 is SGHTA and CDR2 is FQGNSA. CDR3 size: 14 residues. V was trimmed by 5 bases and J by 5 bases, leaving 15 bases between them. CDR3 nucleotides: TGTGCCAGCAGCCGGAAACAGAGGTCATATGGCTACACCTTC. Amino acids: CASSRKQRSYGYTF.

This clonotype was seen at least ten times. This chain joins TRBV20-1 and TRBJ2-7; weak D call: TRBD2 (5 bases). The CDR3 contains 16 residues. Per germline, CDR1 DFQATT and CDR2 SNEGSKA (reference sequence). The V end lost 3 bases, the J end lost 5 bases, and 23 bases lay between the germline ends. CDR3 sequence: CSASFFLLGDLDEQYF. CDR3 DNA: TGCAGTGCTAGCTTTTTTTTATTGGGAGATCTGGACGAGCAGTACTTC.

In its sample, this clonotype was seen a few times. J is TRBJ2-4 and V is TRBV7-9; TRBD1 matches 12 bases. Germline trimming cut 6 bases from V and 14 bases from J; bases unmatched to any gene: 8. Germline CDR1 reads SEHNR; CDR2 reads FQNEAQ (reference sequence). The CDR3 extends over 13 amino acids. The CDR3 DNA reads as TGTGCCAGCAGTTATGCCGGGACAGGGGGCAAGTACTTC. It codes for CASSYAGTGGKYF.